Shown below are 8 T cell receptor beta chains from a single sample sequenced in a study of blood T cell repertoires in COVID-19. Method: immunoSEQ multiplex PCR; TCRdb's copy keeps in-frame clones and lacks some. The table lists about 150,000 clones, around 90% of them singletons. The sample comprised PBMCs or T cells enriched from blood (not recorded which). The receptors come from a woman aged 40 to 55 who had been exposed to COVID-19.

The chain carries TRBV5-1 and TRBJ2-3; the match to TRBD2 covers 7 bases. With V trimmed by 6 bases and J by 4 bases, 8 bases remained unmatched. The CDR3 covers 14 residues. The V gene's germline CDR1 is SGHRS and CDR2 YFSETQ. CDR3 DNA: TGCGCCAGCACCGGACTAGGTCGTCCAGATACGCAGTATTTT. It yields the protein CASTGLGRPDTQYF. Supplemented by reference TRBV5-1 and TRBJ2-3, the full variable domain reads KAGVTQTPRYLIKTRGQQVTLSCSPISGHRSVSWYQQTPGQGLQFLFEYFSETQRNKGNFPGRFSGRQFSNSRSEMNVSTLELGDSALYLCASTGLGRPDTQYFGPGTRLTVL.

This sequence joins TRBV19 and TRBJ1-1; TRBD1 agrees at 7 bases. The V segment lost 7 bases and the J segment 0 bases; nucleotides outside the gene matches: 5. Germline-derived CDR1 and CDR2 are LNHDA and SQIVND (reference sequence). The CDR3 contains 14 residues. The CDR3 spells CASNEGQMNTEAFF. The CDR3 nucleotides are TGTGCCAGTAACGAGGGACAGATGAACACTGAAGCTTTCTTT.

In its sample, this clone was seen a few times. The chain uses TRBV12-3 or TRBV12-4 and TRBJ1-2; D is unclear. The CDR3 runs 11 residues. V shed 3 bases and J shed 8 bases, with 7 bases lying between them. The CDR3 loop reads CASSFQNGYTF. The CDR3 DNA follows: TGTGCCAGCAGTTTCCAGAACGGCTACACCTTC.

The chain links TRBV6-6 to TRBJ1-2; possibly TRBD1 for D (5 bases). Germline-derived CDR1 and CDR2 are MNHNY and SVGAGI (reference sequence). CDR3 length: 13 amino acids. V was trimmed by 6 bases and J by 3 bases, leaving 11 bases between them. This chain's CDR3 is CASSHGGDYGYTF. CDR3 coding DNA: TGTGCCAGCAGCCACGGGGGGGACTATGGCTACACCTTC.

The V gene is TRBV9, the J gene TRBJ2-1, with 8 nucleotides matching TRBD1. The V gene's germline CDR1 is SGDLS and CDR2 YYNGEE. Unmatched junction bases numbered 6, after V lost 3 bases and J lost 10 bases. The CDR3 loop spans 13 amino acids. CDR3 DNA sequence: TGTGCCAGCAGCGCCGGACAGGGTGGCGAGCAGTTCTTC. It codes for CASSAGQGGEQFF.

The chain has TRBV18 and TRBJ2-1; the match to TRBD2 covers 12 bases. The CDR3 contains 16 residues. The V gene's germline CDR1 is KGHSH and CDR2 LQKENI. V dropped 3 bases and J dropped 4; count of bases not matched to a gene: 4. CDR3: CASSPTSGGYYNEQFF. The CDR3, as DNA: TGTGCCAGCTCACCCACTAGCGGGGGGTATTACAATGAGCAGTTCTTC.

Details on this clone: The junction departs from germline at one end; a sequencing error may be responsible. V gene TRBV28 combines with J gene TRBJ2-1; 10 nucleotides agree with TRBD2. The CDR3 runs to 14 residues. Germline loops: CDR1 MDHEN, CDR2 SYDVKM. Here the CDR3 DNA reads TGTGCCAGCAGCAGCGGGAGGGCCTACACTGAGCAGTTCTTC. As protein: CASSSGRAYTEQFF. The full variable domain, with the rest looked up from reference TRBV28 and TRBJ2-1, is DVKVTQSSRYLVKRTGEKVFLECVQDMDHENMFWYRQDPGLGLRLIYFSYDVKMKEKGDIPEGYSVSREKKERFSLILESASTNQTSMYLCASSSGRAYTEQFFGPGTRLTVL.

In its sample, this clone was seen a few times. J is TRBJ2-7 and V is TRBV14, with a tentative D call TRBD2 (6 bases). CDR1 SGHDN and CDR2 FVKESK come from the germline V gene. Trimming pared 3 bases from V and 3 bases from J, leaving 15 bases between. The CDR3 has 15 amino acids. The CDR3 nucleotides read TGTGCCAGCAGCCATGGGACTCTGGAGGGCTACGAGCAGTACTTC. Protein: CASSHGTLEGYEQYF.